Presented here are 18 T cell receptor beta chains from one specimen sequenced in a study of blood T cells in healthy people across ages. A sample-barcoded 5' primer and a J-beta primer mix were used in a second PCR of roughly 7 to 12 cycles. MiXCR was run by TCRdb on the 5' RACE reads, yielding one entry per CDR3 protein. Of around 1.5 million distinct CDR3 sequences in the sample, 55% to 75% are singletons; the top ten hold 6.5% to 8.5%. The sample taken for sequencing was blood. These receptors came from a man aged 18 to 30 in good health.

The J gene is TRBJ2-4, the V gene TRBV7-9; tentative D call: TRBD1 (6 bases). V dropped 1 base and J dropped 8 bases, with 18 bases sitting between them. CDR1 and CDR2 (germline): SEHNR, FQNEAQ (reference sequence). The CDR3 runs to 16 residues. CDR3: CASSLVGATQVDIQYF. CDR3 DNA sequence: TGTGCCAGCAGCTTAGTGGGGGCCACCCAGGTAGACATTCAGTACTTC.

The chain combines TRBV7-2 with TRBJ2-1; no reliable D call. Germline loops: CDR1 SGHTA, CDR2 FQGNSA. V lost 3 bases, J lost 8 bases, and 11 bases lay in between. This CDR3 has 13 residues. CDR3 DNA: TGTGCCAGCAGCTTTGGCCACAACGATGAGCAGTTCTTC. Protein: CASSFGHNDEQFF.

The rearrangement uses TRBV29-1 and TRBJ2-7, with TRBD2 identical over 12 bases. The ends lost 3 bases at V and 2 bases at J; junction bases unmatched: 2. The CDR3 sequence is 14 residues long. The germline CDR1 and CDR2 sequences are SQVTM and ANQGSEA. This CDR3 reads CSVDRLAGAYEQYF. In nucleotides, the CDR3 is TGCAGCGTTGATAGACTAGCGGGAGCCTACGAGCAGTACTTC.

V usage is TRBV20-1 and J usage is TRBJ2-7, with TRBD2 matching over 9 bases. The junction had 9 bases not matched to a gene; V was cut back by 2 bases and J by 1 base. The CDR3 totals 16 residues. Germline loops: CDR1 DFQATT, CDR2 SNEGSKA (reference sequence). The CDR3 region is CSARIGTSPGSYEQYF. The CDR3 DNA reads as TGCAGTGCTAGAATCGGGACTAGCCCCGGGTCCTACGAGCAGTACTTC.

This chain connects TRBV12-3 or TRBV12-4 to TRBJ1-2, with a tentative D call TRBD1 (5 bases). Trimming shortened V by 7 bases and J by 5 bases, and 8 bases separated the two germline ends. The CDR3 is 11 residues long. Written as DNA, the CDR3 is TGTGCCAGCAATCCAGGGTATGGCTACACCTTC. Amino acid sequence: CASNPGYGYTF.

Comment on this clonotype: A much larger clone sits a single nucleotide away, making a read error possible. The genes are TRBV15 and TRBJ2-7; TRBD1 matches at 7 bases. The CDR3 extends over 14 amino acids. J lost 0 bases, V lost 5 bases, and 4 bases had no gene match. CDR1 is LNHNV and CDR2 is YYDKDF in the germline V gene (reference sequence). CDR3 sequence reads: CATSSGQSSYEQYF. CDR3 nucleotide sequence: TGTGCCACCAGCTCGGGACAGAGCTCCTACGAGCAGTACTTC. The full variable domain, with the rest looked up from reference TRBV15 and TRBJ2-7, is DAMVIQNPRYQVTQFGKPVTLSCSQTLNHNVMYWYQQKSSQAPKLLFHYYDKDFNNEADTPDNFQSRRPNTSFCFLDIRSPGLGDTAMYLCATSSGQSSYEQYFGPGTRLTVT.

Here the CDR3 DNA reads TGTGCTAGTGGTTTGGTCTCGGTTACGCAGTATTTT. Translation gives CASGLVSVTQYF. This chain joins TRBV12-5 and TRBJ2-3; no reliable D call. The CDR3 extends over 12 amino acids. Germline values: CDR1 LGHNT, CDR2 FRNRAP. Trimming cost V 0 bases and J 8 bases, with 6 bases left between them.

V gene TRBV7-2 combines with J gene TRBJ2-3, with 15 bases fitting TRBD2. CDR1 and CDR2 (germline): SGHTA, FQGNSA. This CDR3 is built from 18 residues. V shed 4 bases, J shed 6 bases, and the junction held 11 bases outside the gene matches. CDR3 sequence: CASSSLHGLAGGPDTQYF. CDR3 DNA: TGTGCCAGCAGCTCACTCCATGGACTAGCGGGAGGGCCCGATACGCAGTATTTT.

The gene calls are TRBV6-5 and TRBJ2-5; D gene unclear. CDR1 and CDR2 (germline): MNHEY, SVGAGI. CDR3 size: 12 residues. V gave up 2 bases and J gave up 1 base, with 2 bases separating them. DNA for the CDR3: TGTGCCAGCAGTTACGCCCAAGAGACCCAGTACTTC. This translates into CASSYAQETQYF.

This CDR3 reads CASSSGPSSTRYF. CDR3 bases: TGTGCCAGCAGCTCAGGACCGTCCTCCACCCGGTACTTC. The V call is TRBV6-5, the J call TRBJ2-4, with unresolved D. The CDR3 has 13 amino acids. V shed 6 bases and J shed 15 bases, with 21 bases lying between them. Germline CDR1 MNHEY, CDR2 SVGAGI.

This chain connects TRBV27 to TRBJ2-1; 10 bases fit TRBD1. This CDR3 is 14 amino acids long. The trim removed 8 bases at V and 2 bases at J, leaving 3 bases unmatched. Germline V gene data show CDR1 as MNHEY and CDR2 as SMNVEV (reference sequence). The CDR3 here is CASSGTGAYNEQFF. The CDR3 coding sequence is TGTGCCAGCTCCGGGACAGGGGCCTACAATGAGCAGTTCTTC.

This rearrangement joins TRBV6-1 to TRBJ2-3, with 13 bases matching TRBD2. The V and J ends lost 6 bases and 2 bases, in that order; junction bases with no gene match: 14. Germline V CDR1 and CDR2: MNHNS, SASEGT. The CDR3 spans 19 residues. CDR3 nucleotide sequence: TGTGCCAGCAGCCCCAACCCAAATGGACTAGCGGGAGTCACAGATACGCAGTATTTT. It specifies CASSPNPNGLAGVTDTQYF.

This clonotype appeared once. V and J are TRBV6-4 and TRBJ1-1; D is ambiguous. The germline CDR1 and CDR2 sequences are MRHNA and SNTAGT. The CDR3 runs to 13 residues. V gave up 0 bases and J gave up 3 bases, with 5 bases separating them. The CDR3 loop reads CASSDSIHTEAFF. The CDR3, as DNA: TGTGCCAGCAGTGACTCGATCCACACTGAAGCTTTCTTT.

CDR3 in DNA: TGTGCCAGCAGACCATCGCCGGGAGGGGCAAGTGAGCAGTTCTTC. Its translation is CASRPSPGGASEQFF. The chain employs TRBV11-2 and TRBJ2-1; 8 nucleotides align to TRBD2. Germline CDR1 and CDR2: SGHAT and FQNNGV. V trimming: 6 bases; J trimming: 9 bases; junction bases outside the gene matches: 13. CDR3 length equals 15 residues.

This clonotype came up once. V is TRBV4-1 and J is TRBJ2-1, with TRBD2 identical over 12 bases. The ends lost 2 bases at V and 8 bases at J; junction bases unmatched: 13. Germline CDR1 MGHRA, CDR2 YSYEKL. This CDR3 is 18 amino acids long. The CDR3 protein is CASSQTSGRPPIPDEQFF. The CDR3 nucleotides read TGCGCCAGCAGCCAAACTAGCGGGAGGCCGCCTATTCCTGATGAGCAGTTCTTC.

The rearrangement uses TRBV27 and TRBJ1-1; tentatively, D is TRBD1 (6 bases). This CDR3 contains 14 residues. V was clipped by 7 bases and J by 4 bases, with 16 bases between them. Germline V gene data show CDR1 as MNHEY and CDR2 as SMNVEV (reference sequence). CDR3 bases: TGTGCCAGCATGTTGGGGGGCTCGGGCACTGAAGCTTTCTTT. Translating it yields CASMLGGSGTEAFF.

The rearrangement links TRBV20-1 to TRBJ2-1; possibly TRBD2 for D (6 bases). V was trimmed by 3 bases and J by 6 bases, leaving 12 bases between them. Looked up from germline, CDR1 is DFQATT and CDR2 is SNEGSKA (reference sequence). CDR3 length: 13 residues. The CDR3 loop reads CSASRRASNEQFF. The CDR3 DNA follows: TGCAGTGCTAGCAGGAGGGCTAGCAATGAGCAGTTCTTC.

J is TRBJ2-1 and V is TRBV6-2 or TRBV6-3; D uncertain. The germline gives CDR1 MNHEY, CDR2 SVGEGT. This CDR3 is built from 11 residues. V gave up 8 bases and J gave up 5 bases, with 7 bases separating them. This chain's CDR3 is CASVLNNEQFF. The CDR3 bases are TGTGCCAGCGTATTGAACAATGAGCAGTTCTTC.